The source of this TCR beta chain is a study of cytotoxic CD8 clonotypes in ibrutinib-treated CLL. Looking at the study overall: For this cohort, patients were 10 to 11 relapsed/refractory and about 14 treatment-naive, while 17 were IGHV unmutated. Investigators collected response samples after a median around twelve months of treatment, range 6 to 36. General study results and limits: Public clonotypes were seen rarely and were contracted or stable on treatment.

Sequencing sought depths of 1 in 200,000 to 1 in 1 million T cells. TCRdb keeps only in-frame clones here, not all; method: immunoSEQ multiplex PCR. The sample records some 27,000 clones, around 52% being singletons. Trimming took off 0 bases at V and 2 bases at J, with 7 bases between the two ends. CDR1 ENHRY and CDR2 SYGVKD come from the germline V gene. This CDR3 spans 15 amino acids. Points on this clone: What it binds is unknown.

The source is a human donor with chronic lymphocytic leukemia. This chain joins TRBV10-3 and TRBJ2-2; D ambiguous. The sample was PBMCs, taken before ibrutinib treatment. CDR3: CAISESGGNTGELFF. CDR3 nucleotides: TGTGCCATCAGTGAGTCGGGCGGTAACACCGGGGAGCTGTTTTTT.